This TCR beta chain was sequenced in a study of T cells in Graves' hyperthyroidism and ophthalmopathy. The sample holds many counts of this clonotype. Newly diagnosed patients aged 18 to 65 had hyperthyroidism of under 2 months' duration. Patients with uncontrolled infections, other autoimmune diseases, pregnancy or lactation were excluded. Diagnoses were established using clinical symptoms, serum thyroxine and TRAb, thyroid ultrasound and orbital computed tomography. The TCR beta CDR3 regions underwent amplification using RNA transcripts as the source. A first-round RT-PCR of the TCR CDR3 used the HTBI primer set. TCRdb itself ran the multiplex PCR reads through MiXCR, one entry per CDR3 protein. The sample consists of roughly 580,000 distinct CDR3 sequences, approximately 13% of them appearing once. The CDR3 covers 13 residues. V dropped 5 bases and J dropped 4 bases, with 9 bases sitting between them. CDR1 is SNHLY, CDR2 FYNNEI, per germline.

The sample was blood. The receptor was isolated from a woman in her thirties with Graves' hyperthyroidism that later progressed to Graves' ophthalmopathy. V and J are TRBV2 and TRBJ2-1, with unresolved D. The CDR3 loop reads CASSPEVYNEQFF. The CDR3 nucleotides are TGTGCCAGCAGTCCCGAAGTATACAATGAGCAGTTCTTC.